Listed below are T cell receptor beta chains from one sample, sequenced in a study of type 1 regulatory T cells. Their antigen targets remain unknown. TCRdb re-derived calls from the reads in MiXCR, one entry per CDR3 protein. This sample has about 23,000 distinct CDR3 sequences; approximately 44% occur once, and the top ten carry around 5%. The specimen was cultured T cells, either the whole culture or a sorted T cell fraction (not recorded which). The source of these receptors is a human donor in good health. CDR3s include the opening cysteine and the closing phenylalanine or tryptophan. D genes are given only for firm matches.

>TRBJ1-3|.|TRBV18
CSSSPVTGNSGNTIYF
>TRBJ2-5|.|TRBV2
CASLFVTQYF
>TRBJ2-3|TRBD1|TRBV12-3/TRBV12-4
CASSLRQGWLDTQYF
>TRBJ2-1|.|TRBV5-1
CASSLVTTPLREQFF
>TRBJ1-5|.|TRBV6-2/TRBV6-3
CASSSQVGRNQPQHF
>TRBJ2-5|.|TRBV4-1
CASARGGHQETQYF
>TRBJ2-2|.|TRBV7-9
CASSLQAGTGELFF
>TRBJ1-2|.|TRBV25-1
CASSGPVDRGYGYTF
>TRBJ2-1|TRBD2|TRBV10-2
CASSNRRTSGTNEQFF
>TRBJ1-2|TRBD1|TRBV4-1
CASSQVGTVNYGYTF
>TRBJ1-2|.|TRBV6-5
CASSYSPGRPAYGYTF
>TRBJ2-4|TRBD2|TRBV4-1
CASSQGLAGGPRRGNIQYF
>TRBJ1-5|.|TRBV7-9
CASSLGVSKQPQHF
>TRBJ2-4|.|TRBV5-1
CASSPNREGIQYF
>TRBJ2-7|.|TRBV18
CASSPVTNEQYF
>TRBJ2-3|.|TRBV20-1
CSARPGWGADTQYF
>TRBJ1-1|.|TRBV27
CASSFMVSRTEAFF
>TRBJ1-5|.|TRBV2
CASNALSSNQPQHF
>TRBJ1-3|TRBD1|TRBV6-1
CASSGAGQTSSGNTIYF
>TRBJ2-5|.|TRBV18
CASCLRGRQETQYF
>TRBJ1-2|TRBD1|TRBV3-1
CASSRQGSNYGYTF
>TRBJ1-2|.|TRBV12-3/TRBV12-4
CASSPKGRANYGYTF
>TRBJ2-3|.|TRBV7-3
CASSLTSRGERTDTQYF
>TRBJ2-5|.|TRBV5-6
CASSPRVQETQYF
>TRBJ2-3|.|TRBV4-2
CASSQERGTDTQYF
>TRBJ2-7|TRBD2|TRBV18
CASSPKRGAHYEQYF
>TRBJ1-1|TRBD1|TRBV11-1
CASSYGQVNTEAFF
>TRBJ1-1|.|TRBV7-3
CASSLSPRGSSEAFF
>TRBJ1-5|TRBD1|TRBV5-1
CASSLTPDRGYQPQHF
>TRBJ1-1|TRBD1|TRBV6-2/TRBV6-3
CASRRRVGTVFVNPEAFF
>TRBJ2-5|TRBD2|TRBV20-1
CSASLAGAIQETQYF
>TRBJ2-1|.|TRBV5-4
CASSLWTVVYNEQFF
>TRBJ2-5|TRBD1|TRBV18
CASSPLGTGETQYF
>TRBJ1-5|.|TRBV19
CASKKTGRNQPQHF
>TRBJ1-5|.|TRBV20-1
CSARDGGDPATNQPQHF
>TRBJ1-3|.|TRBV5-1
CASSLSGLTGNTIYF
>TRBJ2-1|TRBD2|TRBV11-3
CASSFAGLAGDSYNEQFF
>TRBJ2-3|.|TRBV7-9
CASSLLRAFDISTDTQYF
>TRBJ1-4|.|TRBV6-2/TRBV6-3
CASSEQGLEEKLFF
>TRBJ2-3|TRBD2|TRBV5-4
CASSLGGGAFPQYF
>TRBJ1-5|.|TRBV4-1
CASSQVATLQPQHF
>TRBJ1-2|.|TRBV10-2
CASRTGGGYGYTF
>TRBJ2-1|.|TRBV20-1
CSASGWHEQFF
>TRBJ1-1|TRBD1|TRBV7-2
CASSLVRKGAGTEAFF
>TRBJ1-5|TRBD1|TRBV12-3/TRBV12-4
CASSLGQGVVGQPQHF
>TRBJ1-1|TRBD1|TRBV12-5
CASGDSDRYTEAFF
>TRBJ1-6|.|TRBV6-5
CASSSVRSSYNSPLHF
>TRBJ2-5|.|TRBV5-1
CASVDGGETQYF
>TRBJ1-1|.|TRBV2
CASSGQVVTEAFF
>TRBJ1-2|TRBD1|TRBV10-3
CAISDRTGTNYGYTF
>TRBJ2-7|TRBD1|TRBV5-1
CASSMTGGYEQYF
>TRBJ2-7|.|TRBV19
CASSVLYQSYEQYF
>TRBJ2-7|TRBD1|TRBV2
CASSRTGGVYEQYF
>TRBJ1-1|TRBD1|TRBV4-1
CASSPARQGGRNTEAFF